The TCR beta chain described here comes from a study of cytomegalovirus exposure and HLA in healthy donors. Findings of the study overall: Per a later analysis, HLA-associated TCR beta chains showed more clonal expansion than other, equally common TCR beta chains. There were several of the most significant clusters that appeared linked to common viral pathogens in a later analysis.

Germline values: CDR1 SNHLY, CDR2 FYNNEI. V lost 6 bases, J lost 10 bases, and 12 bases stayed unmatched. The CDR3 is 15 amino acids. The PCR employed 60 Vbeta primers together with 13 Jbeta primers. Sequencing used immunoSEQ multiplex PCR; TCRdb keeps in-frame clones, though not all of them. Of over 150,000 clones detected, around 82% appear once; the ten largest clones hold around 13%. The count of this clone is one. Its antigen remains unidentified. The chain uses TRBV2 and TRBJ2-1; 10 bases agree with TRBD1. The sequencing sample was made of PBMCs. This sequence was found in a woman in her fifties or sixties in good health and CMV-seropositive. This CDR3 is CASRDDRGPLEEQFF. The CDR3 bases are TGTGCCAGCAGGGACGACAGGGGGCCCCTGGAGGAGCAGTTCTTC.